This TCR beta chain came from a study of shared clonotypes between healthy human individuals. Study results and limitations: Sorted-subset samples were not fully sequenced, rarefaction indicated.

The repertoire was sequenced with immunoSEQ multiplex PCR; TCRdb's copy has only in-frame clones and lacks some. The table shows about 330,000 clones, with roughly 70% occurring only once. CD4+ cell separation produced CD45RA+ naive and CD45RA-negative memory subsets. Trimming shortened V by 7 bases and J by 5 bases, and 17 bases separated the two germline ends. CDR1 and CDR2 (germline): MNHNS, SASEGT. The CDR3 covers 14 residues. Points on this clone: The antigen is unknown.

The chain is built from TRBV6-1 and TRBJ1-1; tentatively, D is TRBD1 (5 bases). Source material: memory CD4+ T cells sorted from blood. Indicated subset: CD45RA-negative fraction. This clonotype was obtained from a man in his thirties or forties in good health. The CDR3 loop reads CASNRRGEGTEAFF. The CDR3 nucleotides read TGTGCCAGCAACCGGAGGGGCGAGGGGACTGAAGCTTTCTTT.